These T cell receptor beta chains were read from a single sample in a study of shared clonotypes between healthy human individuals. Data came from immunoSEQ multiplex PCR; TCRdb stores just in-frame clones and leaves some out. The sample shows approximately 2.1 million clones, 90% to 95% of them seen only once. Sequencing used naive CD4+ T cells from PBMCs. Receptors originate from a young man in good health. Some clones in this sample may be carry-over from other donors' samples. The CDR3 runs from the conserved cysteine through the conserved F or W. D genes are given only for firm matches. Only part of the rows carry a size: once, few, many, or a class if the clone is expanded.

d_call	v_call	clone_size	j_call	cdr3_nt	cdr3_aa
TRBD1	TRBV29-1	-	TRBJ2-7	TGCAGCGTCGGGACAGGGGCTTCCTACGAGCAGTACTTC	CSVGTGASYEQYF
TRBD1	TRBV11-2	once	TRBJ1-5	TGTGCCAGCAGCTTTGGACAGGTCAATCAGCCCCAGCATTTT	CASSFGQVNQPQHF
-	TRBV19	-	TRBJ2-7	TGTGCCAGTAGTATGTATCCGGGGCCGAGCAGTACTAGGACCTACGAGCAGTACTTC	CASSMYPGPSSTRTYEQYF
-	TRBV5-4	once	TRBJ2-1	TGTGCCAGCAGCTTGGATGGACCAACCTACAATGAGCAGTTCTTC	CASSLDGPTYNEQFF
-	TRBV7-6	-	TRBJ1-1	TGTGCCAGCAGCCTCGACTTGAACACTGAAGCTTTCTTT	CASSLDLNTEAFF
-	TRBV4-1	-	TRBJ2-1	TGCGCCAGCAGCCAAGATTCGCGGACAGTTTATGAGCAGTTCTTC	CASSQDSRTVYEQFF
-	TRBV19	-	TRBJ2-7	TGTGCCACCGCGGACAGAGGAGGGGTAGCCTACGAGCAGTACTTC	CATADRGGVAYEQYF
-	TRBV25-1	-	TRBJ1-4	TGTGCCAGCAGTGAAGTAATCAATGAAAAACTGTTTTTT	CASSEVINEKLFF
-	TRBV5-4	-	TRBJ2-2	TGTGCCAGCAGCCCGAGCGTTCACACCGGGGAGCTGTTTTTT	CASSPSVHTGELFF
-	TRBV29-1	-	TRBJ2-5	TGCAGCGTTGTGAGAGGGGTGGGCGAGACCCAGTACTTC	CSVVRGVGETQYF
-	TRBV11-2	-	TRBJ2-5	TGTGCCAGCAGCTTAGGGCATTACCAAGAGACCCAGTACTTC	CASSLGHYQETQYF
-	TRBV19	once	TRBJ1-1	TGTGCCAGTGGTCCGAGGAGGGCCGTCGGGACTGAAGCTTTCTTT	CASGPRRAVGTEAFF
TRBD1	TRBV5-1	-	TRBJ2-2	TGCGCCAGCAGCGCCGACAGGGGTTTGAACACCGGGGAGCTGTTTTTT	CASSADRGLNTGELFF
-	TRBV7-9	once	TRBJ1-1	TGTGCCAGCAGCTTCGTCAGGGGAAAGTACACTGAAGCTTTCTTT	CASSFVRGKYTEAFF
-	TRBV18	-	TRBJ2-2	TGTGCCAGCTCACCCCCAGTTTCCGGGGAGCTGTTTTTT	CASSPPVSGELFF
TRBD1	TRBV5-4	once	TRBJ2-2	TGTGCCAGCAGCCCCAACCGGGACAGGGGTGGGTCCGGGGAGCTGTTTTTT	CASSPNRDRGGSGELFF
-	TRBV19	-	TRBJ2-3	TGTGCCAGTAGGGCGGCGGGGGCTGTCGATACGCAGTATTTT	CASRAAGAVDTQYF
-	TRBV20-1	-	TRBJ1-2	TGCAGTGCCAGTTTAGGCGGCTACACCTTC	CSASLGGYTF
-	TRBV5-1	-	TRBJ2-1	TGCGCCAGCAGCTACCCCGGGGAAGAGCAGTTCTTC	CASSYPGEEQFF
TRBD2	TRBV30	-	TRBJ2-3	TGTGCCTGGAGACTAGCGGGAGCTTTAGGAGATACGCAGTATTTT	CAWRLAGALGDTQYF
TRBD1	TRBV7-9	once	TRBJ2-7	TGTGCCAGCAGCTTAGCAGGACAGGGAAAGGGCGAGCAGTACTTC	CASSLAGQGKGEQYF
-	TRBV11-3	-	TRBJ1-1	TGTGCCAGCAGCCGGGACCGGAACACTGAAGCTTTCTTT	CASSRDRNTEAFF
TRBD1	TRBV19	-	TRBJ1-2	TGTGCCAGTAGACCCGGGACAGGGCCCTATGGCTACACCTTC	CASRPGTGPYGYTF
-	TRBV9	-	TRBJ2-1	TGTGCCAGCAGTCAGGGTGGATCCTACAATGAGCAGTTCTTC	CASSQGGSYNEQFF
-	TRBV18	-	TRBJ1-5	TGTGCCAGCTCCCAACAGGTTGGCAATCAGCCCCAGCATTTT	CASSQQVGNQPQHF
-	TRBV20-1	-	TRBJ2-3	TGCAGTGCTAGGACAGAACCCCGTTTT	CSARTEPRF
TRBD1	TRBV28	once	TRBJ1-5	TGTGCCAGCAGTTTACCAGGGGGCTCTCTGACCCAGCATTTT	CASSLPGGSLTQHF
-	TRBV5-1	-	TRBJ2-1	TGCGCCACCTCGGGACAACCATTGAATGAGCAGTTCTTC	CATSGQPLNEQFF
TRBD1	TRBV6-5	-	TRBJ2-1	TGTGCCAGCAGTTCCCCTAGGGACAGGGGGCGAAATGAGCAGTTCTTC	CASSSPRDRGRNEQFF
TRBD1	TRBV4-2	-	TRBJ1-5	TGTGCCAGCAGCCCACGACAGGGGGATCAGCCCCAGCATTTT	CASSPRQGDQPQHF
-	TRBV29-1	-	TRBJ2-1	TGCAGCGCCATAGACCAGGACAATGAGCAGTTCTTC	CSAIDQDNEQFF
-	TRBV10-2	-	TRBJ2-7	TGCGCCAGCAGCCCCTCTCCCACAGGGCCCTACGAGCAGTACTTC	CASSPSPTGPYEQYF
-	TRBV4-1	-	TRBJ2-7	TGCGCCAGCAGCCAAGATATCAGGGGAACCCGCTACGAGCAGTACTTC	CASSQDIRGTRYEQYF
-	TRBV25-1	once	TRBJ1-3	TGTGCCAGCAGTGATTCCCTAGTAGGGTACAACACCATATATTTT	CASSDSLVGYNTIYF
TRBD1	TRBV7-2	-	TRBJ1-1	TGTGCCAGCAGCTTGCAGGGGGCCGTCACTGAAGCTTTCTTT	CASSLQGAVTEAFF
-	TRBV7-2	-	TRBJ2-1	TGTGCCAGCAGCCCCTTGGCGGATACCTACAATGAGCAGTTCTTC	CASSPLADTYNEQFF
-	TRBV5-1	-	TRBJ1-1	TGCGCCAGCAGCCACCGGGACGGCACTGAAGCTTTCTTT	CASSHRDGTEAFF
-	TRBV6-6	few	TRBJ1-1	TGTGCCAGCACCCGAACGGGAATGGTGACTGAAGCTTTCTTT	CASTRTGMVTEAFF
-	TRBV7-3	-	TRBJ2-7	TGTGCCAGCAGCTTATGGGGCAGGGCCGAGCAGTACTTC	CASSLWGRAEQYF
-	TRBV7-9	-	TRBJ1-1	TGTGCCAGCAGCGCAGACTGGATGGGCACTGAAGCTTTCTTT	CASSADWMGTEAFF
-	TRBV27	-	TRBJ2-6	TGTGCCAGCAGTCCGAGCGCACCCTACTCTGGGGCCAACGTCCTGACTTTC	CASSPSAPYSGANVLTF
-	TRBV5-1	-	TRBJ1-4	TGCGCCAGCAGGTCCGGGACGGGGAATGAAAAACTGTTTTTT	CASRSGTGNEKLFF
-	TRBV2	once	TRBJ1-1	TGTGCCAGCAGCCCTTTAATTAGGACAACTGAAGCTTTCTTT	CASSPLIRTTEAFF
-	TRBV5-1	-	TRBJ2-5	TGCGCCAGCAGCTTGGGCGGGAAGGACCAAGAGACCCAGTACTTC	CASSLGGKDQETQYF
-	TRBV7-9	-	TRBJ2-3	TGTGCCAGCAGCCTCGTAGCAGATACGCAGTATTTT	CASSLVADTQYF
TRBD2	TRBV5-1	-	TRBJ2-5	TGCGCCAGCAGCTTGTTAGCGGGAGGGCCCGGGGTCCAAGAGACCCAGTACTTC	CASSLLAGGPGVQETQYF
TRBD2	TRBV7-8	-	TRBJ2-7	TGTGCCAGCAGCTTAGTGGGAGGGGACCCCTACGAGCAGTACTTC	CASSLVGGDPYEQYF
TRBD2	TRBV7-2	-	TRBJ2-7	TGTGCCAGCAGCCTAGCGGAGTACAAAAACGAGCAGTACTTC	CASSLAEYKNEQYF
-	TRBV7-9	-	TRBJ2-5	TGTGCCAGCAGCTTTTATACACAAGAGACCCAGTACTTC	CASSFYTQETQYF
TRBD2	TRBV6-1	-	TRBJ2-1	TGTGCCACCCGACTAGCGGGTGATTCCTACAATGAGCAGTTCTTC	CATRLAGDSYNEQFF